This entry is about one T cell receptor (beta chain). Antigen: not known. These data come from a study of cytomegalovirus exposure and HLA in healthy donors. Points from the study as a whole: Later on, a genetic analysis was performed. It linked a missense variant in DCLRE1C with V- and J-gene trimming of TCR beta. Most observed TCR sequences were rare, whereas some public TCRs were detected in many donors.

PCR was performed using 60 Vbeta and 13 Jbeta primers. Sequenced by immunoSEQ multiplex PCR; TCRdb stores in-frame clones only, minus some. The sample yields about 130,000 clones, over 65% seen once. The CDR3 sequence is 15 residues long. CDR1 is MNHEY and CDR2 is SVGAGI in the germline V gene. Trimming removed 0 bases from V and 6 bases from J; junction bases left unmatched: 4. The sequence was obtained from a man between 18 and 35 years old in good health and CMV-seropositive. The chain has TRBV6-5 and TRBJ2-2; 7 bases line up with TRBD1. The sequenced sample was PBMCs. CDR3 DNA: TGTGCCAGCAGTTACTCTCAAACAGGGGCCGGGGAGCTGTTTTTT. It encodes CASSYSQTGAGELFF.